The sequence of this T cell receptor beta chain was determined in a study of T-cell memory formation after mild COVID-19 (dated by TCRdb to about 2021). In the study overall: TCR sequence clusters from the two donors were largely donor specific. In two donors, T-cell clones that expanded and contracted after mild COVID-19 were tracked by sequencing TCRalpha and TCRbeta repertoires over time. The cohort comprised two young, previously healthy adult volunteers, one female and one male.

Ficoll-Paque density gradient centrifugation was used to isolate PBMCs. This clonotype was seen only a few times. The antigen this receptor binds is unknown. Base qualities were left out, and no much larger clone turns up one base away. Sequencing was performed on an Illumina NovaSeq 6000. Using 5'RACE with constant-segment primers, TCRalpha and TCRbeta cDNA libraries were constructed, with sample barcodes and unique molecular identifiers added in the process. RNA was extracted from every sample with Trizol reagent. Library amplification was performed in two PCR steps, and a second sample barcode and Illumina TruSeq adapters were introduced in the second step. Sequencing of the libraries was done on an Illumina NovaSeq, producing 2 x 150 bp paired-end reads. The original methods were these. The reads were demultiplexed and collapsed into UMI-guided consensus sequences using migec v1.2.7. Using mixcr v2.1.11, the UMI consensuses were aligned to TRA and TRB V and J templates and assembled into clonotypes. A clonotype was counted as expanded or contracted only if both edgeR and NoisET called the change significant, with noise models trained on biological replicates. For edgeR calls, the cutoffs were a false discovery rate-adjusted p below 0.01 and a log2 fold-change threshold of 1. As an exploratory analysis of dynamics, max-normalized trajectories of the 1000 most abundant clonotypes were examined by PCA with hierarchical clustering. Each responding clone was given a CD4 or CD8 phenotype based on the CD4+ and CD8+ repertoires, which had been sequenced separately. TCRdb ran its own pipeline on the public reads, namely fastp trimming at Q25 and MiXCR clone calling, and kept in-frame beta chains. Identical CDR3 protein sequences are pooled into one entry, listed with their most common genes and DNA. TCRdb's processing, not the study's, gives the V and J calls here. The sample has about 150,000 distinct CDR3 sequences on record, around 13% of them singletons. Of the sample, approximately 14% is held by the ten largest clones.

V gives up 6 bases and J gives up 0 bases, and the segment between their germline ends measures 10 bases. Measured from the cysteine to the phenylalanine, the CDR3 is 14 residues long. Solely the CDR3 DNA is kept, with 42 bases framed from the first base. CDR1 and CDR2 are drawn from the germline V gene: MNHEY, SVGAGI. Study-level results and caveats: The second-wave clones that peaked on day 37 were not confirmed to be SARS-CoV-2 specific. Contracting CD4+ clones were located mainly in the CM and EM memory subsets, whereas CD8+ clones were found to be enriched in EMRA. Clones that contracted from day 15 to 85 showed balanced CD4/CD8 phenotypes, whereas a second wave of clones that expanded from day 15 to 37 leaned towards CD4+. Only a couple of mild cases were covered by the study, and larger cohorts that include severe cases with pre-infection samples were considered necessary. Some responding clones were detected in pre-infection memory, which suggested that pre-existing cross-reactive memory T cells had joined the SARS-CoV-2 response.

Sequenced input: PBMCs or a T cell subset sorted from them (not recorded which). In this chain, TRBV6-5 is recombined with TRBJ2-3, and possibly TRBD1, on 5 matching bases. The TCR comes from an adult woman who had mild COVID-19 (a few samples of this study predate the infection). The sample titles of this study are shuffled in the database, so cell type and time point are left out; the donor was told from shared clones. The DNA reads as follows: TGTGCCAGCAGAGGGGCCACTAGCACAGATACGCAGTATTTT. This encodes CASRGATSTDTQYF.